The 9 T cell receptor beta chains reported below all come from one sample, sequenced in a study of cytomegalovirus exposure and HLA in healthy donors. PCR employed 60 Vbeta and 13 Jbeta primers. Assay: immunoSEQ multiplex PCR; the TCRdb copy retains only in-frame clones and omits some. The sample includes under 150,000 clones, around 86% seen only once; the top ten take about 0.74%. The specimen sequenced was PBMCs. The receptors were gathered from a man between 18 and 35 years old in good health and CMV-seronegative.

The chain recombines TRBV28 with TRBJ2-5; 9 nucleotides agree with TRBD1. The germline V gene encodes CDR1 MDHEN and CDR2 SYDVKM. The CDR3 runs 15 residues. V was clipped by 5 bases and J by 1 base; unmatched bases: 5. The CDR3 nucleotides are TGTGCCAGCAGTCCCCGGACAGGGGCCCAAGAGACCCAGTACTTC. This sequence encodes CASSPRTGAQETQYF.

The table lists this clone with a count of one. The chain employs TRBV7-9 and TRBJ2-7; D possibly corresponds to TRBD1 (5 bases). The CDR3 runs 16 residues. Germline assignment: CDR1 SEHNR and CDR2 FQNEAQ (reference sequence). V was cut by 0 bases and J by 9 bases, with 21 bases left in between. The DNA for the CDR3 is TGTGCCAGCAGCTTAGCCGTAAGCCGACCCGTGACAGTGCAGTACTTC. This codes for CASSLAVSRPVTVQYF. Combining the CDR3 with reference TRBV7-9 and TRBJ2-7 gives the whole variable domain DTGVSQNPRHKITKRGQNVTFRCDPISEHNRLYWYRQTLGQGPEFLTYFQNEAQLEKSRLLSDRFSAERPKGSFSTLEIQRTEQGDSAMYLCASSLAVSRPVTVQYFGPGTRLTVT.

The chain is built from TRBV9 and TRBJ2-3; D uncertain. The CDR3 runs 14 residues. Deletions cut 0 bases from V and 4 bases from J, with 9 bases between. Germline CDR1 is SGDLS and CDR2 is YYNGEE. In nucleotides, the CDR3 is TGTGCCAGCAGCGTAGATGTGGCATCAGATACGCAGTATTTT. This gives the protein CASSVDVASDTQYF.

The chain recombines TRBV7-9 with TRBJ2-5; 9 nucleotides align to TRBD2. The CDR3 contains 17 residues. V gave up 1 base and J gave up 8 bases; unmatched junction bases: 14. Germline assignment: CDR1 SEHNR and CDR2 FQNEAQ (reference sequence). CDR3 loop: CASSLGTAGGSQSTQYF. The CDR3, as DNA: TGTGCCAGCAGCTTAGGAACAGCGGGGGGCTCACAATCAACCCAGTACTTC.

V and J are TRBV19 and TRBJ2-7, with a weak D call TRBD1 (7 bases). The CDR3 has 15 residues. Between the trimmed V and J ends, which lost 6 bases and 3 bases, there was a span of 18 bases. CDR1 LNHDA and CDR2 SQIVND come from the germline V gene (reference sequence). In DNA, the CDR3 is TGTGCCAGTAGAGGAGGGACAGCCTTCAGCTACGAGCAGTACTTC. Encoded protein: CASRGGTAFSYEQYF.

V and J are TRBV27 and TRBJ2-3, with 9 bases that match TRBD2. Trimming took 4 bases from V and 6 from J; bases not matched to a gene: 14. Germline V gene data show CDR1 as MNHEY and CDR2 as SMNVEV (reference sequence). The CDR3 sequence is 17 residues long. The CDR3 protein is CASSSRVGGGAYDTQYF. The CDR3 DNA reads TGTGCCAGCAGTTCTCGTGTGGGCGGGGGGGCGTACGATACGCAGTATTTT.

This clone was counted only a few times. The V and J genes are TRBV28 and TRBJ1-5, with D unresolved. The germline V gene encodes CDR1 MDHEN and CDR2 SYDVKM. CDR3 length: 15 residues. V lost 1 base, J lost 3 bases, and 10 bases lay in between. The CDR3 region is CASSLLADVNQPQHF. CDR3 nucleotide sequence: TGTGCCAGCAGTTTATTGGCGGATGTCAATCAGCCCCAGCATTTT.

The rearrangement uses TRBV4-1 and TRBJ1-4; tentative D call: TRBD1 (5 bases). With 5 bases removed from V and 0 bases from J, the gap between germline ends came to 19 bases. This CDR3 is built from 18 residues. Germline CDR1 is MGHRA and CDR2 is YSYEKL. CDR3 DNA sequence: TGCGCCAGCAGCGGGCGGGACCGACATACTGCAACTAATGAAAAACTGTTTTTT. Translating it yields CASSGRDRHTATNEKLFF.

This chain joins TRBV9 and TRBJ1-3, with D possibly TRBD1 on 6 matching bases. The germline CDR1 and CDR2 sequences are SGDLS and YYNGEE. Trimming left V 4 bases short and J 4 bases short, with 15 bases between. The CDR3 sequence is 15 residues long. The CDR3 reads CASSPSDRPGNTIYF. CDR3 bases: TGTGCCAGCAGCCCATCAGACAGGCCGGGAAACACCATATATTTT. The variable domain in full, completed from reference TRBV9 and TRBJ1-3, reads DSGVTQTPKHLITATGQRVTLRCSPRSGDLSVYWYQQSLDQGLQFLIQYYNGEERAKGNILERFSAQQFPDLHSELNLSSLELGDSALYFCASSPSDRPGNTIYFGEGSWLTVV.